The 5 T cell receptor beta chains below all came from one sample that was sequenced in a study of T cells in Graves' hyperthyroidism and ophthalmopathy. TCR beta CDR3 regions were amplified from RNA. HTBI primers were employed in a first-round RT-PCR of the TCR CDR3. TCRdb recomputed calls from the multiplex PCR reads with MiXCR, one row per CDR3 protein. The sample records around 700,000 distinct CDR3 sequences, roughly 20% being singletons. Specimen: blood. The receptors come from a woman aged 45-65 years with Graves' hyperthyroidism that later progressed to Graves' ophthalmopathy.

This clonotype has just a few counts. This chain uses TRBV9 with TRBJ1-4; D not certain. The germline V gene has CDR1 SGDLS and CDR2 YYNGEE. Trimming removed 0 bases from V and 6 bases from J, with 12 bases in between. The CDR3 extends over 15 amino acids. The CDR3: CASSVGRAADEKLFF. In nucleotides, the CDR3 is TGTGCCAGCAGCGTAGGAAGGGCGGCGGATGAAAAACTGTTTTTT.

This clonotype was seen a handful of times. The chain recombines TRBV14 with TRBJ1-4; maybe TRBD1 (6 bases). Trimming shortened V by 2 bases and J by 6 bases, and 13 bases separated the two germline ends. The CDR3 length is 15 residues. From germline, CDR1 is SGHDN and CDR2 FVKESK. CDR3 in DNA: TGTGCCAGCAGCCAATTGACAGGACGGGATGAAAAACTGTTTTTT. Amino acids: CASSQLTGRDEKLFF.

This clonotype was detected many times. V usage is TRBV12-5 and J usage is TRBJ2-5; 10 bases are shared with TRBD2. The CDR3 is made up of 15 amino acids. Germline assignment: CDR1 LGHNT and CDR2 FRNRAP. V shed 7 bases, J shed 2 bases, and the junction held 7 bases outside the gene matches. The CDR3: CASDRSGGPQETQYF. The CDR3 bases are TGTGCTAGTGATCGTAGCGGGGGGCCGCAAGAGACCCAGTACTTC.

In this sample, this clonotype turned up many times. This chain links TRBV7-9 with TRBJ1-1, with 9 nucleotides matching TRBD1. The CDR3 spans 15 residues. Germline loops: CDR1 SEHNR, CDR2 FQNEAQ (reference sequence). V was clipped by 3 bases and J by 5 bases; unmatched bases: 7. CDR3 residues: CASSFQRDRATEAFF. The DNA for the CDR3 is TGTGCCAGCAGCTTCCAAAGGGACAGGGCTACTGAAGCTTTCTTT.

About this clonotype: This may stem from a read error, because a much larger clone lies one nucleotide away. The chain employs TRBV12-3 or TRBV12-4 and TRBJ1-6; 8 bases are a match to TRBD1. This CDR3 region has 12 residues. CDR3 protein: CVSGQGGSPLHF. The CDR3 DNA sequence: TGTGTCAGTGGACAGGGAGGTTCACCCCTCCACTTT.